These 18 T cell receptor beta chains share one sample of origin, sequenced in a study of PD-1 blockade in classical Hodgkin lymphoma. The repertoire was sequenced with immunoSEQ multiplex PCR; TCRdb's copy has only in-frame clones and lacks some. Here the sample spans 100,000 or so clones, approximately 94% being singletons. Stated time point: cycle 4 day 1 (C4D1), after five to seven weeks of nivolumab. No patient escaped relapse after autologous stem cell transplantation, and brentuximab vedotin exposure varied. Sample: peripheral blood mononuclear cells (PBMCs), taken before the fourth cycle of nivolumab. The receptors were sampled from a human donor with classical Hodgkin lymphoma.

The genes are TRBV10-3 and TRBJ1-1; 8 bases map to TRBD1. Germline V gene sequence: CDR1 ENHRY, CDR2 SYGVKD. V was pared by 5 bases and J by 4 bases, with 0 bases of the junction left unmatched. This CDR3 has 12 residues. CDR3 DNA sequence: TGTGCCATCAGTACAGGGGGCACTGAAGCTTTCTTT. Protein product: CAISTGGTEAFF.

This chain links TRBV10-2 with TRBJ2-7; no clear D gene. Trimming removed 2 bases at V and 4 bases at J, with 6 bases between. This CDR3 has 12 amino acids. CDR1 and CDR2 (germline): WSHSY, SAAADI. CDR3 amino acids: CASSEVGYEQYF. In nucleotides, the CDR3 is TGCGCCAGCAGTGAGGTTGGGTACGAGCAGTACTTC.

This clone was found once. The chain employs TRBV9 and TRBJ2-6; D may be TRBD2 (7 bases). This CDR3 has 17 residues. The germline V gene encodes CDR1 SGDLS and CDR2 YYNGEE. V lost 3 bases, J lost 0 bases, and 13 bases lay in between. The CDR3 is CASSAPGGASGANVLTF. The CDR3 coding sequence is TGTGCCAGCAGCGCCCCTGGGGGGGCCTCTGGGGCCAACGTCCTGACTTTC.

The rearrangement joins TRBV28 to TRBJ2-4, with D possibly TRBD1 on 5 matching bases. The CDR3 has 18 residues. Looked up from germline, CDR1 is MDHEN and CDR2 is SYDVKM. V lost 1 base to trimming and J lost 6 bases, with 22 bases between them. Written as DNA, the CDR3 is TGTGCCAGCAGTTTATCTGCTTACGGTCGCCTAAGGGGAAACATTCAGTACTTC. Amino acids: CASSLSAYGRLRGNIQYF.

The V and J genes are TRBV5-6 and TRBJ2-7; D not resolved. Germline lookup yields CDR1 SGHDT and CDR2 YYEEEE. The CDR3 extends over 15 amino acids. Deletions cut 4 bases from V and 7 bases from J, with 21 bases between. The CDR3 DNA reads TGTGCCAGCAGCCTGATGAAACAGAGCAAGGTGGAGCAGTACTTC. Residues: CASSLMKQSKVEQYF.

The J gene is TRBJ2-1, the V gene TRBV19, with a possible D match to TRBD2 (6 bases). This CDR3 is 16 amino acids long. The germline V gene has CDR1 LNHDA and CDR2 SQIVND (reference sequence). V gave up 3 bases and J gave up 5 bases, with 17 bases separating them. The CDR3 DNA reads TGTGCCAGTAGTATCCCCGAAGGACTACACAACAATGAGCAGTTCTTC. Amino acids: CASSIPEGLHNNEQFF.

CDR3 sequence reads: CASSLRDRAAYEQYF. DNA for the CDR3: TGTGCCAGCAGCTTAAGGGACAGGGCCGCCTACGAGCAGTACTTC. V gene TRBV7-2 combines with J gene TRBJ2-7; 9 nucleotides line up with TRBD1. The germline V gene has CDR1 SGHTA and CDR2 FQGNSA. Trimming removed 2 bases from V and 2 bases from J; junction bases left unmatched: 4. The CDR3 length is 15 residues.

The chain couples TRBV6-1 to TRBJ2-1; D unclear. The V gene lost 6 bases and the J gene lost 3 bases, with 12 bases spanning the gap. Germline V CDR1 and CDR2: MNHNS, SASEGT. This CDR3 region has 14 residues. The CDR3: CASRTSPGYNEQFF. DNA of the CDR3: TGTGCCAGCAGAACTTCGCCCGGCTACAATGAGCAGTTCTTC.

The chain has TRBV30 and TRBJ1-5; unclear D gene. Looked up from germline, CDR1 is GTSNPN and CDR2 is SVGIG (reference sequence). The CDR3 has 15 amino acids. V dropped 0 bases and J dropped 0 bases, with 9 bases sitting between them. The CDR3 nucleotides read TGTGCCTGGAGTGTAACGGGCTATAGCAATCAGCCCCAGCATTTT. Translated, it gives CAWSVTGYSNQPQHF.

As concerns this clone: At one of its ends the junction is not consistent with the germline gene, which may arise from a read error. The V gene is TRBV2, the J gene TRBJ2-7; D not certain. Per germline, CDR1 SNHLY and CDR2 FYNNEI. The length of the CDR3 is 11 residues. CDR3 nucleotide sequence: TGTGCCAGCAGTGAATATCTGGGGTCGAACTTC. This translates into CASSEYLGSNF. Supplemented by reference TRBV2 and TRBJ2-7, the full variable domain reads EPEVTQTPSHQVTQMGQEVILRCVPISNHLYFYWYRQILGQKVEFLVSFYNNEISEKSEIFDDQFSVERPDGSNFTLKIRSTKLEDSAMYFCASSEYLGSNFGPGTRLTVT.

This clone was counted a single time. CDR3 in amino acids: CASSLRDKSYRSYNEQFF. The CDR3 nucleotides are TGTGCCAGCAGCTTACGGGACAAATCTTACCGCTCCTACAATGAGCAGTTCTTC. This sequence joins TRBV7-8 and TRBJ2-1; tentative D call: TRBD1 (6 bases). V was shortened by 2 bases and J by 0 bases, with 17 bases between the two germline ends. CDR1 SGHVS and CDR2 FQNEAQ come from the germline V gene. CDR3 length equals 18 residues. The variable domain in full, completed from reference TRBV7-8 and TRBJ2-1, reads GAGVSQSPRYKVAKRGQDVALRCDPISGHVSLFWYQQALGQGPEFLTYFQNEAQLDKSGLPSDRFFAERPEGSVSTLKIQRTQQEDSAVYLCASSLRDKSYRSYNEQFFGPGTRLTVL.

This clone was counted a few times. The gene calls are TRBV27 and TRBJ2-7, with 16 bases that match TRBD2. Trimming at V came to 10 bases and at J to 5 bases, leaving 11 bases not matched to a gene. Per germline, CDR1 MNHEY and CDR2 SMNVEV (reference sequence). The CDR3 loop spans 16 amino acids. The CDR3 sequence is CATNSGLAGGPDEQYF. The DNA for the CDR3 is TGTGCCACCAACTCGGGACTAGCGGGAGGGCCTGACGAGCAGTACTTC.

The genes are TRBV19 and TRBJ1-1; D is perhaps TRBD1 (6 bases). The CDR3 has 14 residues. Between the trimmed V and J ends, which lost 5 bases and 8 bases, there was a span of 18 bases. Per the germline V gene, CDR1 is LNHDA and CDR2 is SQIVND (reference sequence). CDR3 region: CASSPKRTAPEAFF. The CDR3 nucleotides are TGTGCCAGTAGTCCAAAACGGACAGCTCCCGAAGCTTTCTTT. The variable domain in full, with the rest retrieved from reference TRBV19 and TRBJ1-1, is DGGITQSPKYLFRKEGQNVTLSCEQNLNHDAMYWYRQDPGQGLRLIYYSQIVNDFQKGDIAEGYSVSREKKESFPLTVTSAQKNPTAFYLCASSPKRTAPEAFFGQGTRLTVV.

V is TRBV18 and J is TRBJ2-1; 10 nucleotides match TRBD2. V gave up 4 bases and J gave up 5 bases; unmatched junction bases: 5. The CDR3 consists of 15 residues. Per the germline V gene, CDR1 is KGHSH and CDR2 is LQKENI. CDR3 protein: CASSRRTSGNNEQFF. The CDR3 DNA reads as TGTGCCAGCTCACGACGGACTAGCGGAAACAATGAGCAGTTCTTC.

The gene calls are TRBV10-1 and TRBJ2-7; D is uncertain. The CDR3 is 15 residues long. Per the germline V gene, CDR1 is WNHNN and CDR2 is SYGVQD (reference sequence). V gave up 2 bases and J gave up 0 bases, with 11 bases separating them. The CDR3 sequence: CASSEMTESSYEQYF. The DNA for the CDR3 is TGCGCCAGCAGTGAGATGACGGAGAGCTCCTACGAGCAGTACTTC.

In its sample, this clone was seen once. This sequence joins TRBV5-1 and TRBJ2-7, with a weak D call TRBD1 (6 bases). CDR1 SGHRS and CDR2 YFSETQ come from the germline V gene. V lost 8 bases and J lost 6, with 18 bases in between. The CDR3 is 13 residues long. CDR3 amino acids: CASTGQPLAEQYF. DNA for the CDR3: TGCGCCAGTACTGGACAGCCCTTGGCCGAGCAGTACTTC.

This rearrangement joins TRBV12-2 to TRBJ1-2; the listed D gene, TRBD1, was not tested against the DNA. TRBV12-2 is shown as a pseudogene. The CDR3 contains 19 residues. Written as DNA, the CDR3 is TGTGCAAGTCGCTTAGAGGGACAGACAGGGCGAGGGGTTAACTATGGCTACACCTTC. This codes for CASRLEGQTGRGVNYGYTF.

This clone was recorded once. This chain connects TRBV6-5 to TRBJ1-1; tentative D call: TRBD1 (6 bases). CDR3 length equals 16 residues. The V and J ends lost 0 bases and 5 bases respectively, with 16 bases between them. The germline V gene encodes CDR1 MNHEY and CDR2 SVGAGI. CDR3 coding DNA: TGTGCCAGCAGTTACTCGAAAGGGGCGAGGGGGACTGAAGCTTTCTTT. Translation: CASSYSKGARGTEAFF.